The 8 T cell receptor beta chains below were found in one sample sequenced in a study of T cells after yellow fever vaccination. From the 5' RACE reads, TCRdb called clonotypes with MiXCR, one entry per CDR3 protein. Altogether around 260,000 distinct CDR3 sequences are present, roughly 5.2% being singletons, with the ten largest covering under 3.5%. The sequencing here drew on CD4+ T cells sorted from PBMCs, taken on the day of the yellow fever booster vaccination. All receptors come from a man younger than 35 who received the YFV17D yellow fever vaccine.

The V gene is TRBV20-1, the J gene TRBJ2-5, with 9 bases aligning to TRBD2. This CDR3 has 17 amino acids. V trimming: 6 bases; J trimming: 1 base; junction bases outside the gene matches: 15. Germline lookup yields CDR1 DFQATT and CDR2 SNEGSKA (reference sequence). CDR3 amino acids: CSAPGGARGGPQETQYF. The CDR3 nucleotides read TGCAGTGCCCCTGGGGGGGCGCGGGGGGGCCCCCAAGAGACCCAGTACTTC.

This clonotype was seen ten or more times. The genes are TRBV7-2 and TRBJ2-5; D is undetermined. The CDR3 spans 12 residues. V was trimmed by 1 base and J by 6 bases, leaving 6 bases between them. CDR1 SGHTA and CDR2 FQGNSA come from the germline V gene. DNA for the CDR3: TGTGCCAGCAGCTTAGTCGGACAGACCCAGTACTTC. This gives the protein CASSLVGQTQYF.

The chain recombines TRBV5-6 with TRBJ1-1; 7 bases are shared with TRBD1. Germline lookup yields CDR1 SGHDT and CDR2 YYEEEE. Trimming took 3 bases from V and 4 from J; bases not matched to a gene: 6. This CDR3 contains 14 residues. As DNA, the CDR3 is TGTGCCAGCAGCTGGCGGGACAGTATCACTGAAGCTTTCTTT. The encoded protein is CASSWRDSITEAFF.

This clonotype was counted only a few times. This chain uses TRBV7-8 with TRBJ2-3; D gene unclear. V gave up 0 bases and J gave up 4 bases, with 14 bases separating them. This CDR3 spans 16 amino acids. Germline CDR1 SGHVS, CDR2 FQNEAQ. CDR3 loop: CASSLAGSLAADTQYF. As DNA, the CDR3 is TGTGCCAGCAGCTTAGCGGGCAGTCTCGCAGCAGATACGCAGTATTTT.

This clonotype was seen repeatedly, ten times or more. The chain joins TRBV7-2 to TRBJ2-7; TRBD2 aligns across 11 bases. Germline CDR1 reads SGHTA; CDR2 reads FQGNSA. The CDR3 spans 18 residues. V gave up 2 bases and J gave up 8 bases; unmatched junction bases: 17. CDR3 sequence (DNA): TGTGCCAGCAGCTTAACGCCTGGACTAGCGGGCGTCCCAGGGCAGCAGTACTTC. Amino acid sequence: CASSLTPGLAGVPGQQYF.

This clonotype was recorded once. The V gene is TRBV19, the J gene TRBJ2-1; D remains ambiguous. CDR1 is LNHDA, CDR2 SQIVND, per germline (reference sequence). Trimming stripped 5 bases from V and 6 bases from J, with 14 bases between. There are 14 residues in the CDR3. The CDR3 spells CASSPTRATNEQFF. DNA of the CDR3: TGTGCCAGTAGTCCCACCCGGGCCACCAATGAGCAGTTCTTC.

This clonotype was detected ten times or more. This rearrangement joins TRBV12-3 or TRBV12-4 to TRBJ1-6, with D maybe TRBD1 (6 bases). Trimming removed 3 bases from V and 10 bases from J, with 13 bases in between. The length of the CDR3 is 14 residues. For the CDR3, the DNA is TGTGCCAGCAGTTTGGGGCAGGGGACCTCACCCCTCCACTTT. The encoded protein is CASSLGQGTSPLHF.

The chain joins TRBV6-5 to TRBJ2-3, with 7 bases fitting TRBD1. Trimming at V came to 6 bases and at J to 1 base, leaving 10 bases not matched to a gene. Germline CDR1 MNHEY, CDR2 SVGAGI. The CDR3 totals 16 residues. This CDR3 is CASRSRTGVGTDTQYF. DNA for the CDR3: TGTGCCAGCAGATCTCGGACAGGAGTCGGCACAGATACGCAGTATTTT.